Following are 31 T cell receptor beta chains from one sample sequenced in a study of cytomegalovirus exposure and HLA in healthy donors listed by TCRdb under 2017. The library was produced with the immunoSEQ multiplex PCR assay. A mixture of 60 forward primers for TCR Vbeta segments and 13 reverse primers for TCR Jbeta segments was used in the multiplex PCR. Not all clones reach the TCRdb copy of this immuneACCESS table, which keeps in-frame sequences only. Checked studies attribute under half of the gap to unresolved V genes and leave the rest unexplained. The sample table contains over 200,000 clones; only one count was recorded for around 80% of them. Roughly 0.58% of the sample is in the top ten clones. What was sequenced was PBMCs. All receptors come from a woman in her thirties or forties in good health and CMV-seronegative.

A few counts support this clone. The V call is TRBV19, the J call TRBJ1-1; D might be TRBD1 (6 bases). The germline V gene has CDR1 LNHDA and CDR2 SQIVND (reference sequence). The germline V and J ends were trimmed by 5 bases and 11 bases, with 27 bases remaining between them. This CDR3 has 16 amino acids. In DNA form, the CDR3 reads TGTGCCAGTAGTCCCTCGAAGAACGGGACACCCAAAGGGGCTTTCTTT. Protein: CASSPSKNGTPKGAFF.

CDR3 in amino acids: CATSTLTGDYEQYF. The CDR3 nucleotides are TGTGCCACCAGCACGTTGACAGGGGACTACGAGCAGTACTTC. This chain connects TRBV15 to TRBJ2-7; 8 bases are a match to TRBD1. Unmatched junction bases numbered 5, after V lost 4 bases and J lost 3 bases. The V gene's germline CDR1 is LNHNV and CDR2 YYDKDF (reference sequence). The CDR3 totals 14 residues.

The chain joins TRBV27 to TRBJ2-2, with TRBD1 matching over 8 bases. The germline V gene has CDR1 MNHEY and CDR2 SMNVEV (reference sequence). The junction had 10 bases not matched to a gene; V was cut back by 6 bases and J by 4 bases. CDR3 size: 16 residues. This CDR3 reads CASRAPGQAVTGELFF. DNA of the CDR3: TGTGCCAGCAGAGCTCCGGGACAGGCCGTCACCGGGGAGCTGTTTTTT.

The V call is TRBV7-9, the J call TRBJ1-2; unclear D gene. Looked up from germline, CDR1 is SEHNR and CDR2 is FQNEAQ (reference sequence). There are 14 residues in the CDR3. V was cut by 0 bases and J by 4 bases, with 9 bases left in between. CDR3 sequence (DNA): TGTGCCAGCAGCTTAGCGGGCGCGACCTATGGCTACACCTTC. Translating gives CASSLAGATYGYTF.

The V gene is TRBV27, the J gene TRBJ1-1; D uncertain. The germline CDR1 and CDR2 sequences are MNHEY and SMNVEV (reference sequence). Trimming cost V 8 bases and J 7 bases, with 23 bases left between them. The CDR3 is 15 residues long. CDR3 in amino acids: CASSLNPGLPNEAFF. CDR3 sequence (DNA): TGTGCCAGCTCCCTAAACCCCGGACTGCCGAATGAAGCTTTCTTT.

The V call is TRBV5-6, the J call TRBJ2-7; D might be TRBD1 (5 bases). The CDR3 runs to 15 residues. The germline V gene encodes CDR1 SGHDT and CDR2 YYEEEE. Trimming cost V 0 bases and J 2 bases, with 12 bases left between them. The CDR3 nucleotides are TGTGCCAGCAGCTTGGCTTCAGGGTTGGCCTACGAGCAGTACTTC. Translation gives CASSLASGLAYEQYF.

The sample holds a few counts of this clone. The CDR3 protein is CASSPGGQGTETEAFF. The DNA for the CDR3 is TGTGCCAGCAGCCCCGGGGGACAGGGGACAGAGACTGAAGCTTTCTTT. This rearrangement joins TRBV7-6 to TRBJ1-1; 10 nucleotides line up with TRBD1. CDR3 length: 16 amino acids. The germline V gene encodes CDR1 SGHVS and CDR2 FNYEAQ. V shed 5 bases, J shed 5 bases, and the junction held 11 bases outside the gene matches.

This chain joins TRBV5-6 and TRBJ2-6, with TRBD2 as a possible D gene (6 bases). The CDR3 is 17 residues long. Per the germline V gene, CDR1 is SGHDT and CDR2 is YYEEEE. Trimming took off 4 bases at V and 0 bases at J, with 14 bases between the two ends. The CDR3 bases are TGTGCCAGCAGCCTCCGCGGGGCGAGCTCTGGGGCCAACGTCCTGACTTTC. Its protein product is CASSLRGASSGANVLTF.

The chain links TRBV6-5 to TRBJ2-5, with a weak D call TRBD1 (5 bases). The closer fit of TRBJ2-7 to the DNA end suggests the J call may be wrong. CDR3 length: 11 residues. Germline values: CDR1 MNHEY, CDR2 SVGAGI. The CDR3 reads CASTQGREQYF. As DNA, the CDR3 is TGTGCCAGCACCCAGGGCCGCGAGCAGTACTTC.

The genes are TRBV2 and TRBJ1-6; 10 bases map to TRBD1. The CDR3 covers 15 residues. Germline lookup yields CDR1 SNHLY and CDR2 FYNNEI. V shed 5 bases, J shed 9 bases, and the junction held 7 bases outside the gene matches. CDR3 amino acids: CASSQDRGRSSPLHF. The CDR3 region has the DNA TGTGCCAGCAGTCAAGACAGGGGGCGAAGTTCACCCCTCCACTTT.

The chain carries TRBV7-3 and TRBJ2-1, with 8 bases that match TRBD2. The CDR3 consists of 14 residues. V was clipped by 8 bases and J by 5 bases; unmatched bases: 8. Per germline, CDR1 SGHTA and CDR2 FQGTGA. The CDR3 DNA is TGTGCCAGCGGTGCGAGCGGGGGAGACAATGAGCAGTTCTTC. Its protein product is CASGASGGDNEQFF.

The chain carries TRBV6-1 and TRBJ2-1; possible D gene TRBD1, 6 bases. The CDR3 has 13 residues. The germline V and J ends were trimmed by 4 bases and 8 bases, with 12 bases remaining between them. Looked up from germline, CDR1 is MNHNS and CDR2 is SASEGT. The CDR3 region has the DNA TGTGCCAGCAGTGCGACCTGGACAGATGAGCAGTTCTTC. Amino acids: CASSATWTDEQFF.

The chain uses TRBV6-5 and TRBJ2-7; 7 nucleotides align to TRBD1. V lost 5 bases to trimming and J lost 6 bases; unmatched junction nucleotides: 7. There are 13 residues in the CDR3. CDR1 is MNHEY and CDR2 is SVGAGI in the germline V gene. The CDR3 DNA reads TGTGCCAGCAGTCAAGCCCCAGGGGGCGAGCAGTACTTC. This gives the protein CASSQAPGGEQYF.

The CDR3: CASSESGTGSTDTQYF. CDR3 nucleotides: TGTGCCAGCAGTGAATCCGGGACAGGGAGCACAGATACGCAGTATTTT. The chain has TRBV25-1 and TRBJ2-3, with 9 bases fitting TRBD1. Germline trimming cut 1 base from V and 0 bases from J; bases unmatched to any gene: 2. CDR3 length: 16 residues. CDR1 MGHDK and CDR2 SYGVNS come from the germline V gene.

The gene calls are TRBV11-2 and TRBJ2-5; D remains unclear. Germline CDR1 and CDR2: SGHAT and FQNNGV. The V end lost 1 base, the J end lost 2 bases, and 5 bases lay between the germline ends. This CDR3 region has 13 residues. The CDR3 spells CASSLGEQETQYF. The CDR3 bases are TGTGCCAGCAGCTTAGGCGAGCAAGAGACCCAGTACTTC.

CDR3 sequence reads: CASSYSGEGSPLHF. The CDR3 region has the DNA TGTGCCAGCAGTTACTCAGGGGAGGGATCACCCCTCCACTTT. This chain joins TRBV6-6 and TRBJ1-6; D perhaps matches TRBD1 (5 bases). V was clipped by 0 bases and J by 10 bases, with 10 bases between them. Per germline, CDR1 MNHNY and CDR2 SVGAGI (reference sequence). This CDR3 region has 14 residues.

The chain links TRBV5-4 to TRBJ1-6; TRBD1 aligns across 8 bases. After removal of 3 bases from V and 8 bases from J, the junction contained 10 bases not matched to a gene. The CDR3 extends over 16 amino acids. In germline, CDR1 is SGHNT, CDR2 YYREEE (reference sequence). The CDR3 protein is CASSSRGLKGDSPLHF. In nucleotides, the CDR3 is TGTGCCAGCAGCTCCAGGGGGCTCAAGGGGGATTCACCCCTCCACTTT.

This clone turned up a few times. The gene calls are TRBV6-5 and TRBJ2-1, with 8 nucleotides matching TRBD1. CDR3 length equals 14 residues. V trimming: 8 bases; J trimming: 4 bases; junction bases outside the gene matches: 7. Germline V gene data show CDR1 as MNHEY and CDR2 as SVGAGI. CDR3 protein: CASHTGGRYNEQFF. CDR3 nucleotides: TGTGCCAGCCATACAGGGGGGAGGTACAATGAGCAGTTCTTC.

This clone was observed once. The chain recombines TRBV5-4 with TRBJ2-7; 10 bases line up with TRBD1. V lost 3 bases, J lost 2 bases, and 5 bases stayed unmatched. Germline V gene lookup returns CDR1 SGHNT and CDR2 YYREEE (reference sequence). The CDR3 covers 15 residues. The CDR3 reads CASSSGGTGAYEQYF. The CDR3 DNA reads as TGTGCCAGCAGCTCCGGTGGGACAGGGGCCTACGAGCAGTACTTC.

The rearrangement links TRBV5-5 to TRBJ1-4; 8 bases map to TRBD1. The CDR3 has 14 residues. The J segment lost 8 bases and the V segment lost 2 bases, leaving 5 bases of the junction unmatched. From germline, CDR1 is SGHKS and CDR2 YYEKEE (reference sequence). The CDR3: CASSLQGVGEKLFF. CDR3 nucleotide sequence: TGTGCCAGCAGCTTACAGGGGGTTGGGGAAAAACTGTTTTTT. Complete variable domain (other parts from reference TRBV5-5 and TRBJ1-4): DAGVTQSPTHLIKTRGQQVTLRCSPISGHKSVSWYQQVLGQGPQFIFQYYEKEERGRGNFPDRFSARQFPNYSSELNVNALLLGDSALYLCASSLQGVGEKLFFGSGTQLSVL.

The chain recombines TRBV7-3 with TRBJ2-2; D possibly corresponds to TRBD2 (6 bases). The germline V and J ends were trimmed by 5 bases and 4 bases, with 11 bases remaining between them. The germline CDR1 and CDR2 sequences are SGHTA and FQGTGA. This CDR3 contains 14 residues. The CDR3 DNA reads TGTGCCAGCAGCATGACTAGTTCCACCGGGGAGCTGTTTTTT. Translated: CASSMTSSTGELFF.

This chain joins TRBV4-1 and TRBJ2-1; 10 positions match TRBD1. Germline V gene data show CDR1 as MGHRA and CDR2 as YSYEKL. The CDR3 runs to 16 residues. Trimming removed 1 base from V and 2 bases from J; junction bases left unmatched: 2. In DNA, the CDR3 is TGCGCCAGCAGCCAAGGGACAGGGGGAACCTACAATGAGCAGTTCTTC. It translates to CASSQGTGGTYNEQFF.

The CDR3 DNA reads as TGCAGCGTTGAAGATAATACAGGGTATGGCTACACCTTC. Amino acid sequence: CSVEDNTGYGYTF. The chain employs TRBV29-1 and TRBJ1-2, with a possible D match to TRBD1 (6 bases). The CDR3 covers 13 residues. V lost 0 bases and J lost 5, with 10 bases in between. CDR1 SQVTM and CDR2 ANQGSEA come from the germline V gene.

This clone was seen once. The genes are TRBV29-1 and TRBJ2-3; tentative D call: TRBD1 (6 bases). The CDR3 spans 15 residues. Trimming stripped 5 bases from V and 3 bases from J, with 18 bases between. From germline, CDR1 is SQVTM and CDR2 ANQGSEA. The CDR3 region is CSVYAGDRDTDTQYF. The CDR3 DNA is TGCAGCGTTTATGCAGGGGACCGTGATACAGATACGCAGTATTTT.

The chain links TRBV7-2 to TRBJ2-7; 7 positions agree with TRBD2. V dropped 1 base and J dropped 5; count of bases not matched to a gene: 2. Germline V gene sequence: CDR1 SGHTA, CDR2 FQGNSA. There are 13 residues in the CDR3. The CDR3 sequence: CASSLGLADEQYF. The CDR3 nucleotides are TGTGCCAGCAGCTTAGGACTAGCCGACGAGCAGTACTTC.

The chain couples TRBV19 to TRBJ1-2; the D gene is possibly TRBD1 (5 bases). Trimming pared 6 bases from V and 3 bases from J, leaving 11 bases between. The CDR3 spans 13 residues. Germline V CDR1 and CDR2: LNHDA, SQIVND (reference sequence). CDR3 region: CASSSRDHYGYTF. DNA for the CDR3: TGTGCCAGTAGCTCCAGGGATCACTATGGCTACACCTTC.

This clone showed up just once. The rearrangement links TRBV7-6 to TRBJ1-3, with D unresolved. The V gene lost 2 bases and the J gene lost 0 bases, with 8 bases spanning the gap. The germline CDR1 and CDR2 sequences are SGHVS and FNYEAQ. CDR3 length: 15 amino acids. The CDR3 loop reads CASSLTSTSGNTIYF. In DNA, the CDR3 is TGTGCCAGCAGCTTAACCAGTACCTCTGGAAACACCATATATTTT.

The chain links TRBV13 to TRBJ2-1, with D maybe TRBD1 (6 bases). Trimming took off 6 bases at V and 5 bases at J, with 14 bases between the two ends. Germline V gene lookup returns CDR1 PRHDT and CDR2 FYEKMQ (reference sequence). There are 14 residues in the CDR3. The CDR3 bases are TGTGCCAGCAGTCCAAACAGGGTCAACAATGAGCAGTTCTTC. It specifies CASSPNRVNNEQFF.

V usage is TRBV7-9 and J usage is TRBJ1-1; 8 nucleotides line up with TRBD1. CDR3 size: 15 residues. Losses at the gene ends were 4 bases for V and 2 bases for J; bases not matched to a gene: 6. The germline gives CDR1 SEHNR, CDR2 FQNEAQ (reference sequence). CDR3 sequence (DNA): TGTGCCAGCAGCTCGACCGGGACAGGTAACACTGAAGCTTTCTTT. As protein: CASSSTGTGNTEAFF.

There are a few counts of this clone. This chain links TRBV29-1 with TRBJ1-4; no firm D call. Per germline, CDR1 SQVTM and CDR2 ANQGSEA. V lost 7 bases to trimming and J lost 0 bases, with 12 bases between them. The CDR3 runs to 14 residues. The CDR3 reads CSASVFATNEKLFF. Here the CDR3 DNA reads TGCAGCGCCTCGGTGTTTGCAACTAATGAAAAACTGTTTTTT.

Of note for this clone: The germline gene is not matched at one end of the junction; a read error may be the cause. At the DNA level, this CDR3 is encoded by other sequences in the same sample as well. V is TRBV10-2 and J is TRBJ2-7, with 7 bases identical to TRBD1. CDR3 length equals 15 residues. Per the germline V gene, CDR1 is WSHSY and CDR2 is SAAADI. CDR3 coding DNA: TGCGCCAGCAGTGAAAGAAGACAGGGATCCTACGAGCAGTATTTC. The encoded protein is CASSERRQGSYEQYF.